These 22 T cell receptor beta chains originate from one sample sequenced in a study of T cells after yellow fever vaccination. TCRdb used MiXCR to reprocess the 5' RACE reads, holding one entry per CDR3 protein. This sample has 450,000 to 600,000 distinct CDR3 sequences, with approximately 12% found just once. Source: PBMCs, taken on the day of the yellow fever booster vaccination. The receptors stem from a man younger than 45 who received the YFV17D yellow fever vaccine.

This clonotype was recorded only once. J is TRBJ1-4 and V is TRBV12-3 or TRBV12-4, with TRBD1 identical over 9 bases. J lost 5 bases, V lost 7 bases, and 5 bases had no gene match. There are 14 residues in the CDR3. CDR3 coding DNA: TGTGCCAGCACCTATGGGACAGGGAATGAAAAACTGTTTTTT. This gives the protein CASTYGTGNEKLFF.

This clonotype has only a few counts. The chain is built from TRBV10-3 and TRBJ2-7; D may be TRBD2 (6 bases). V was pared by 2 bases and J by 4 bases, with 18 bases between. CDR1 is ENHRY and CDR2 is SYGVKD in the germline V gene. This CDR3 spans 16 amino acids. The CDR3 here is CAISESPSVTSYEQYF. The CDR3 nucleotides read TGTGCCATCAGTGAGAGCCCTAGCGTGACGAGTTACGAGCAGTACTTC.

In its sample, this clonotype was seen a few times. The chain employs TRBV9 and TRBJ1-2; no reliable D call. CDR3 length: 13 residues. The V and J ends lost 1 base and 4 bases respectively, with 8 bases between them. Germline values: CDR1 SGDLS, CDR2 YYNGEE. DNA of the CDR3: TGTGCCAGCAGCGTATCCAGCGGCTATGGCTACACCTTC. Translating gives CASSVSSGYGYTF.

This clonotype was observed a handful of times. V usage is TRBV7-7 and J usage is TRBJ2-1, with 9 bases that match TRBD2. CDR1 is SSHAT, CDR2 FNYEAQ, per germline (reference sequence). The CDR3 loop spans 16 amino acids. Losses at the gene ends were 6 bases for V and 2 bases for J; bases not matched to a gene: 8. CDR3 in amino acids: CASSALAGAPYNEQFF. CDR3 nucleotides: TGTGCCAGCAGTGCATTAGCGGGAGCCCCCTACAATGAGCAGTTCTTC.

As DNA, the CDR3 is TGCGCCAGCAGTGCAGGACAGTCCTACGAGCAGTACTTC. Protein sequence: CASSAGQSYEQYF. The V call is TRBV10-1, the J call TRBJ2-7; D perhaps matches TRBD1 (6 bases). CDR1 WNHNN and CDR2 SYGVQD come from the germline V gene (reference sequence). CDR3 length: 13 residues. The V end lost 4 bases, the J end lost 1 base, and 8 bases lay between the germline ends.

The V call is TRBV9, the J call TRBJ2-5; TRBD2 matches at 7 bases. Per the germline V gene, CDR1 is SGDLS and CDR2 is YYNGEE. Trimming took 2 bases from V and 5 from J; bases not matched to a gene: 9. The CDR3 runs to 15 residues. The CDR3 is CASSVGPGGPETQYF. CDR3 in DNA: TGTGCCAGCAGCGTTGGGCCGGGGGGTCCTGAGACCCAGTACTTC.

Only a few counts were recorded for this clonotype. The chain links TRBV13 to TRBJ2-3; TRBD2 agrees at 9 bases. V shed 3 bases and J 2 bases; nucleotides not matched to a gene: 3. Germline V gene data show CDR1 as PRHDT and CDR2 as FYEKMQ (reference sequence). This CDR3 comprises 15 residues. CDR3 residues: CASSFEGLATDTQYF. The CDR3 DNA reads TGTGCCAGCAGCTTTGAGGGACTAGCCACAGATACGCAGTATTTT.

The rearrangement links TRBV13 to TRBJ2-1; tentative D call: TRBD2 (6 bases). CDR3 length: 13 residues. V was pared by 2 bases and J by 9 bases, with 11 bases between. The germline gives CDR1 PRHDT, CDR2 FYEKMQ (reference sequence). The chain's CDR3 is CASSLIAAREQFF. The CDR3 coding sequence is TGTGCCAGCAGCTTAATAGCGGCCCGTGAGCAGTTCTTC.

V and J are TRBV4-3 and TRBJ2-1; D is uncertain. The germline V gene has CDR1 LGHNA and CDR2 YSLEER. The V and J ends lost 3 bases and 6 bases respectively, with 9 bases between them. This CDR3 spans 13 amino acids. The CDR3 DNA follows: TGCGCCAGCAGCCACGACTCTAGCAATGAGCAGTTCTTC. Translation gives CASSHDSSNEQFF.

This chain uses TRBV24-1 with TRBJ2-5; D gene ambiguous. Germline CDR1 reads KGHDR; CDR2 reads SFDVKD. The CDR3 runs to 14 residues. The germline V and J ends were trimmed by 4 bases and 1 base, with 9 bases remaining between them. CDR3: CATSEPATQETQYF. CDR3 coding DNA: TGTGCCACCAGTGAACCGGCTACCCAAGAGACCCAGTACTTC.

Only a few counts were recorded for this clonotype. This chain uses TRBV27 with TRBJ1-1; D call uncertain. Trimming pared 8 bases from V and 2 bases from J, leaving 9 bases between. The CDR3 runs to 12 residues. Per germline, CDR1 MNHEY and CDR2 SMNVEV (reference sequence). This CDR3 is CASRHSNTEAFF. CDR3 DNA sequence: TGTGCCAGCCGTCACTCTAACACTGAAGCTTTCTTT.

The chain links TRBV20-1 to TRBJ1-2; TRBD1 matches 7 bases. This CDR3 region has 15 residues. From germline, CDR1 is DFQATT and CDR2 SNEGSKA (reference sequence). V dropped 2 bases and J dropped 6; count of bases not matched to a gene: 12. The CDR3, as DNA: TGCAGTGCTAGAACGCCCCCGGACAGGACAAATGGCTACACCTTC. It codes for CSARTPPDRTNGYTF.

V usage is TRBV20-1 and J usage is TRBJ2-3, with TRBD2 as a possible D gene (6 bases). Germline loops: CDR1 DFQATT, CDR2 SNEGSKA (reference sequence). This CDR3 has 15 amino acids. V lost 6 bases and J 2 bases, leaving 18 bases between the germline ends. Written as DNA, the CDR3 is TGCAGTGCCCAATCAATTCGGGGGTACACAGATACGCAGTATTTT. This sequence encodes CSAQSIRGYTDTQYF.

This chain joins TRBV19 and TRBJ1-5; unclear D gene. The germline V gene has CDR1 LNHDA and CDR2 SQIVND (reference sequence). V lost 3 bases and J lost 9, with 12 bases in between. This CDR3 contains 13 residues. DNA for the CDR3: TGTGCCAGTAGTATCGGAGGTCCGGGGCCCCAGCATTTT. Translation: CASSIGGPGPQHF.

V usage is TRBV3-1 and J usage is TRBJ2-1; D assignment may be TRBD1 or TRBD2 (5 bases each). The V gene's germline CDR1 is LGHDT and CDR2 YNNKEL (reference sequence). The CDR3 runs 15 residues. V was shortened by 1 base and J by 5 bases, with 12 bases between the two germline ends. This CDR3 reads CASSQAPGPNNEQFF. The CDR3 bases are TGTGCCAGCAGCCAAGCCCCGGGACCTAACAATGAGCAGTTCTTC.

This clonotype was recorded a few times. The chain recombines TRBV18 with TRBJ2-2, with 7 bases identical to TRBD1. This CDR3 has 15 residues. Germline CDR1 and CDR2: KGHSH and LQKENI. After removal of 6 bases from V and 3 bases from J, the junction contained 7 bases not matched to a gene. In DNA form, the CDR3 reads TGTGCCAGCTCGAACCGACAGGGTGACACCGGGGAGCTGTTTTTT. Protein: CASSNRQGDTGELFF.

This clonotype appeared a few times. This rearrangement joins TRBV27 to TRBJ2-1; TRBD2 agrees at 7 bases. V lost 0 bases and J lost 15; bases outside the gene matches: 5. The CDR3 is made up of 12 amino acids. Germline CDR1 and CDR2: MNHEY and SMNVEV (reference sequence). In DNA form, the CDR3 reads TGTGCCAGCAGTTTATCTCGGCGGGAGTGGTTCTTC. Translation: CASSLSRREWFF.

This chain links TRBV7-2 with TRBJ1-2, with 8 nucleotides matching TRBD1. The CDR3 runs 15 residues. The trim removed 5 bases at V and 0 bases at J, leaving 5 bases unmatched. Germline CDR1 reads SGHTA; CDR2 reads FQGNSA. This CDR3 reads CASSPRTGSNYGYTF. CDR3 coding DNA: TGTGCCAGCAGCCCCCGGACAGGGTCTAACTATGGCTACACCTTC.

The sample holds a few counts of this clonotype. V gene TRBV6-1 combines with J gene TRBJ2-1; 12 bases align to TRBD2. CDR3 length: 16 amino acids. With V trimmed by 5 bases and J by 8 bases, 10 bases remained unmatched. The V gene's germline CDR1 is MNHNS and CDR2 SASEGT. CDR3 residues: CASSTTSGSAPHEQFF. As DNA, the CDR3 is TGTGCCAGCAGTACGACTAGCGGGAGTGCCCCCCATGAGCAGTTCTTC.

This clonotype was seen a handful of times. V usage is TRBV7-8 and J usage is TRBJ2-1; TRBD2 aligns across 11 bases. CDR3 length: 13 amino acids. Germline-derived CDR1 and CDR2 are SGHVS and FQNEAQ. With 3 bases clipped from V and 13 bases from J, the junction kept 5 bases outside the gene matches. CDR3 amino acids: CASSFGTSGVQFF. The CDR3 DNA sequence: TGTGCCAGCAGCTTTGGGACTAGCGGTGTACAGTTCTTC.

The CDR3 DNA reads TGTGCCAGCAGTTATAGATCGATGCGGTTGGACACTGAAGCTTTCTTT. Amino acid sequence: CASSYRSMRLDTEAFF. V and J are TRBV6-2 or TRBV6-3 and TRBJ1-1; D is uncertain. Trimming left V 3 bases short and J 3 bases short, with 17 bases between. Per the germline V gene, CDR1 is MNHEY and CDR2 is SVGEGT. This CDR3 is built from 16 residues.

This clonotype was observed a few times. The gene calls are TRBV5-1 and TRBJ2-1; D not certain. V was shortened by 4 bases and J by 1 base, with 12 bases between the two germline ends. CDR3 length equals 15 residues. Per germline, CDR1 SGHRS and CDR2 YFSETQ. The CDR3 is CASSDPLGSYNEQFF. The CDR3 coding sequence is TGCGCCAGCAGCGACCCTCTGGGGTCCTACAATGAGCAGTTCTTC.